This entry lists 21 T cell receptor beta chains sequenced from one sample in a study of regulatory T cells in long-lasting Graves disease. Arm-PCR with iRepertoire HTBI primers amplified the CDR3 regions for these TCR beta libraries. Via MiXCR, TCRdb re-called the multiplex PCR reads, giving one row per CDR3 protein. This sample yields about 220,000 distinct CDR3 sequences, of which roughly a fifth are seen a single time; 12% belongs to the top ten. Time point denoted: newly diagnosed GD, antithyroid drugs for less than 3 months. PBMC-extracted RNA yielded the TCR library. In addition, the sample was reused for a study of T cells in Graves' hyperthyroidism and ophthalmopathy.

The material sequenced was peripheral blood mononuclear cells (PBMCs), taken at new diagnosis, from a patient treated with antithyroid drugs. These receptors all come from a woman aged 25-40 years with Graves disease.

The rearrangement joins TRBV12-3 or TRBV12-4 to TRBJ1-3; no clear D. CDR3 length: 16 amino acids. Trimming cost V 6 bases and J 0 bases, with 15 bases left between them. The CDR3 here is CASRPIEGPSGNTIYF. CDR3 DNA: TGTGCCAGCAGGCCAATAGAGGGCCCCTCTGGAAACACCATATATTTT.

This clonotype was recorded a few times. A read error may explain this, as a much larger clone is one base away. Given the absence of the conserved phenylalanine or tryptophan at the CDR3 end, a read error is likely. The rearrangement joins TRBV6-1 to TRBJ2-7; D is ambiguous. V was cut by 0 bases and J by 1 base, with 13 bases left in between. The CDR3 runs 16 residues. Germline assignment: CDR1 MNHNS and CDR2 SASEGT. This CDR3 is CASSEAQWVGSYEQYL. CDR3 DNA sequence: TGTGCCAGCAGTGAAGCGCAATGGGTCGGGTCCTACGAGCAGTACCTC.

This clonotype showed up many times. Written as DNA, the CDR3 is TGTGCCAGCAGCTTAGCGACCCTGGACAGGGAAAAGGGCTACACCTTC. As protein: CASSLATLDREKGYTF. The chain employs TRBV7-9 and TRBJ1-2; 8 bases are shared with TRBD1. The junction had 11 bases not matched to a gene; V was cut back by 0 bases and J by 8 bases. Germline values: CDR1 SEHNR, CDR2 FQNEAQ (reference sequence). CDR3 length equals 16 residues. Supplemented by reference TRBV7-9 and TRBJ1-2, the full variable domain reads DTGVSQNPRHKITKRGQNVTFRCDPISEHNRLYWYRQTLGQGPEFLTYFQNEAQLEKSRLLSDRFSAERPKGSFSTLEIQRTEQGDSAMYLCASSLATLDREKGYTFGSGTRLTVV.

This clonotype was recorded many times. The genes are TRBV10-1 and TRBJ1-1, with D uncertain. V lost 2 bases and J lost 1, with 2 bases in between. Germline CDR1 WNHNN, CDR2 SYGVQD (reference sequence). The length of the CDR3 is 12 residues. The DNA for the CDR3 is TGCGCCAGCAGTGAGACGAACACTGAAGCTTTCTTT. It specifies CASSETNTEAFF.

In this sample, this clonotype turned up many times. The chain links TRBV28 to TRBJ2-7, with 7 positions matching TRBD2. The length of the CDR3 is 15 residues. V gave up 5 bases and J gave up 5 bases; unmatched junction bases: 12. Germline assignment: CDR1 MDHEN and CDR2 SYDVKM. The CDR3 sequence: CASSLSPRTRNEQYF. The DNA for the CDR3 is TGTGCCAGCAGTCTTTCCCCCCGGACTAGAAACGAGCAGTACTTC.

Ten or more counts support this clonotype. The gene calls are TRBV3-1 and TRBJ1-1; D is perhaps TRBD1 (5 bases). This CDR3 contains 14 residues. V was clipped by 4 bases and J by 1 base, with 10 bases between them. Per germline, CDR1 LGHDT and CDR2 YNNKEL (reference sequence). In DNA form, the CDR3 reads TGTGCCAGCAGCCTTGGGACCCAGAACACTGAAGCTTTCTTT. Translating gives CASSLGTQNTEAFF.

Many counts were recorded for this clonotype. This rearrangement joins TRBV6-1 to TRBJ2-1; TRBD2 matches 8 bases. The V and J ends lost 3 bases and 1 base, in that order; junction bases with no gene match: 2. Germline V CDR1 and CDR2: MNHNS, SASEGT. The CDR3 consists of 15 residues. CDR3 amino acids: CASSDGGVSYNEQFF. The CDR3 coding sequence is TGTGCCAGCAGTGACGGGGGGGTTTCCTACAATGAGCAGTTCTTC.

This clonotype has ten or more counts. This chain connects TRBV6-1 to TRBJ1-1, with 8 bases matching TRBD1. This CDR3 is built from 16 residues. Germline V gene data show CDR1 as MNHNS and CDR2 as SASEGT. After removal of 6 bases from V and 3 bases from J, the junction contained 12 bases not matched to a gene. CDR3 region: CASSLRGRGWDTEAFF. In nucleotides, the CDR3 is TGTGCCAGCAGCCTCAGGGGGCGCGGATGGGACACTGAAGCTTTCTTT.

This chain connects TRBV12-3 or TRBV12-4 to TRBJ1-2, with TRBD1 as a possible D gene (5 bases). The CDR3 sequence is 14 residues long. V shed 5 bases and J shed 4 bases, with 14 bases lying between them. In DNA, the CDR3 is TGTGCCAGCAGTCGGAAGGGGCGCGGCTATGGCTACACCTTC. This translates into CASSRKGRGYGYTF.

V usage is TRBV20-1 and J usage is TRBJ1-1; TRBD1 agrees at 9 bases. The germline V gene encodes CDR1 DFQATT and CDR2 SNEGSKA (reference sequence). The J segment lost 5 bases and the V segment lost 2 bases, leaving 9 bases of the junction unmatched. The CDR3 has 15 amino acids. In DNA, the CDR3 is TGCAGTGCTAGAAGTCCGGGACAGGGCGGAACTGAAGCTTTCTTT. Translation: CSARSPGQGGTEAFF.

The sample holds many counts of this clonotype. This chain connects TRBV3-1 to TRBJ2-1; 11 positions match TRBD2. Germline values: CDR1 LGHDT, CDR2 YNNKEL (reference sequence). The trim removed 4 bases at V and 3 bases at J, leaving 11 bases unmatched. The CDR3 has 18 amino acids. CDR3 nucleotides: TGTGCCAGCAGCCGGATGGCAGGACTAGCGGGCGACTACAATGAGCAGTTCTTC. It codes for CASSRMAGLAGDYNEQFF.

The table lists this clonotype with many counts. The rearrangement links TRBV12-3 or TRBV12-4 to TRBJ2-3, with 10 bases matching TRBD1. After removal of 3 bases from V and 3 bases from J, the junction contained 3 bases not matched to a gene. This CDR3 spans 15 amino acids. The CDR3 DNA is TGTGCCAGCAGTTTGACAGGGGGCGAGACAGATACGCAGTATTTT. Amino acids: CASSLTGGETDTQYF.

The chain carries TRBV20-1 and TRBJ1-1; D perhaps matches TRBD1 (5 bases). V lost 0 bases and J lost 11, with 13 bases in between. The V gene's germline CDR1 is DFQATT and CDR2 SNEGSKA (reference sequence). The CDR3 is 12 residues long. CDR3 loop: CSAREERDHAFF. For the CDR3, the DNA is TGCAGTGCTAGAGAGGAAAGGGACCACGCTTTCTTT.

The J gene is TRBJ2-1, the V gene TRBV29-1, with TRBD2 identical over 10 bases. The CDR3 contains 14 residues. Germline V gene lookup returns CDR1 SQVTM and CDR2 ANQGSEA. The CDR3 bases are TGCTGCTGCAGGTCTAGCGGGAGTCGGGATGAGCAGTTCTTC. Translating gives CCCRSSGSRDEQFF.

The CDR3 here is CAWSVFASVNYGYTF. In DNA, the CDR3 is TGTGCCTGGAGTGTATTCGCTTCGGTTAACTATGGCTACACCTTC. The chain employs TRBV30 and TRBJ1-2, with D hard to call. This CDR3 has 15 amino acids. Germline CDR1 GTSNPN, CDR2 SVGIG (reference sequence). The V and J ends lost 0 bases and 1 base respectively, with 12 bases between them.

This clonotype was seen ten or more times. The chain joins TRBV5-1 to TRBJ2-1, with 7 bases aligning to TRBD2. The CDR3 runs to 14 residues. Unmatched junction bases numbered 4, after V lost 0 bases and J lost 7 bases. Germline CDR1 and CDR2: SGHRS and YFSETQ. CDR3 in amino acids: CASSLGSSGNEQFF. The CDR3 nucleotides read TGCGCCAGCAGCTTGGGATCTAGCGGTAATGAGCAGTTCTTC.

In nucleotides, the CDR3 is TGTGCCAGCAGACTGGGAAGGGACGCGTACGAGCAGTACTTC. Protein product: CASRLGRDAYEQYF. The rearrangement uses TRBV12-3 or TRBV12-4 and TRBJ2-5; D tentatively fits TRBD1 or TRBD2 (5 bases each). Judging by the DNA end, TRBJ2-7 fits better; the J call may be wrong. The CDR3 runs 14 residues.

At least ten counts were recorded for this clonotype. This sequence joins TRBV4-1 and TRBJ1-1; D unclear. V lost 1 base and J lost 1, with 7 bases in between. Germline CDR1 is MGHRA and CDR2 is YSYEKL. The CDR3 extends over 14 amino acids. This CDR3 reads CASSQGPTNTEAFF. CDR3 nucleotides: TGCGCCAGCAGCCAAGGGCCGACGAACACTGAAGCTTTCTTT.

Details on this clonotype: A much larger clonotype is one base distant, so this may be a read error. The chain carries TRBV7-2 and TRBJ1-2; 8 bases line up with TRBD1. CDR1 is SGHTA, CDR2 FQGNSA, per germline. There are 15 residues in the CDR3. The chain's CDR3 is CASSLGQGARYGYAF. The CDR3 DNA sequence: TGTGCCAGCAGCCTTGGACAGGGAGCTCGGTATGGCTACGCCTTC. The full variable domain, with the rest looked up from reference TRBV7-2 and TRBJ1-2, is GAGVSQSPSNKVTEKGKDVELRCDPISGHTALYWYRQSLGQGLEFLIYFQGNSAPDKSGLPSDRFSAERTGGSVSTLTIQRTQQEDSAVYLCASSLGQGARYGYAFGSGTRLTVV.

This clonotype was found a few times. This chain connects TRBV12-3 or TRBV12-4 to TRBJ2-3, with TRBD2 matching over 11 bases. V was pared by 6 bases and J by 1 base, with 6 bases of the junction left unmatched. The CDR3 totals 16 residues. The CDR3 is CASSNGLAGRTDTQYF. CDR3 bases: TGTGCCAGCAGCAATGGACTAGCGGGCCGCACAGATACGCAGTATTTT.

This clonotype was found many times. V and J are TRBV5-1 and TRBJ2-7, with 9 positions matching TRBD2. The junction had 10 bases not matched to a gene; V was cut back by 1 base and J by 2 bases. Germline V gene sequence: CDR1 SGHRS, CDR2 YFSETQ. The CDR3 totals 17 residues. The CDR3 protein is CASSLRETSGAPYEQYF. CDR3 nucleotide sequence: TGCGCCAGCAGCTTGCGAGAGACTAGCGGAGCACCCTACGAGCAGTACTTC.